This passage covers 7 T cell receptor beta chains from one sample sequenced in a study of response to subunit inactivated influenza vaccine. TCRdb itself ran the RT-PCR reads through MiXCR, one entry per CDR3 protein. The table lists 600,000 to 850,000 distinct CDR3 sequences, 11% to 15% of them singletons. This specimen was PBMCs from blood, taken 14 to 15 days before vaccination. The receptors come from a man aged 45 to 65 who received an inactivated influenza vaccine.

This chain joins TRBV28 and TRBJ1-3; no clear D gene. The CDR3 runs 16 residues. Germline V CDR1 and CDR2: MDHEN, SYDVKM. Between the trimmed V and J ends, which lost 2 bases and 0 bases, there was a span of 11 bases. The CDR3, as DNA: TGTGCCAGCAGTTTAACCTACGCCAGCTCTGGAAACACCATATATTTT. Translation gives CASSLTYASSGNTIYF.

The chain carries TRBV7-2 and TRBJ2-7, with TRBD2 identical over 12 bases. CDR1 is SGHTA, CDR2 FQGNSA, per germline. The ends lost 5 bases at V and 3 bases at J; junction bases unmatched: 5. The CDR3 length is 15 residues. In DNA form, the CDR3 reads TGTGCCAGCAGCCAACTAGCGGGGGGATACTACGAGCAGTACTTC. Protein: CASSQLAGGYYEQYF.

There are a few counts of this clonotype. The chain links TRBV29-1 to TRBJ1-2; no clear D. This CDR3 comprises 14 residues. CDR1 is SQVTM and CDR2 is ANQGSEA in the germline V gene. The germline V and J ends were trimmed by 0 bases and 6 bases, with 14 bases remaining between them. Written as DNA, the CDR3 is TGCAGCGTTGAAGATTTGGGAGGGAATAATGGCTACACCTTC. Translating it yields CSVEDLGGNNGYTF. Together with reference TRBV29-1 and TRBJ1-2, the CDR3 gives the full variable domain: SAVISQKPSRDICQRGTSLTIQCQVDSQVTMMFWYRQQPGQSLTLIATANQGSEATYESGFVIDKFPISRPNLTFSTLTVSNMSPEDSSIYLCSVEDLGGNNGYTFGSGTRLTVV.

This clonotype was detected a few times. V usage is TRBV30 and J usage is TRBJ1-1; weak D call: TRBD1 (5 bases). Trimming removed 3 bases from V and 4 bases from J, with 18 bases in between. The length of the CDR3 is 15 residues. Per the germline V gene, CDR1 is GTSNPN and CDR2 is SVGIG (reference sequence). Written as DNA, the CDR3 is TGTGCCTGGAGGGAACTCTCAGGGTGGGGCACTGAAGCTTTCTTT. The encoded protein is CAWRELSGWGTEAFF. The variable domain in full, completed from reference TRBV30 and TRBJ1-1, reads SQTIHQWPATLVQPVGSPLSLECTVEGTSNPNLYWYRQAAGRGLQLLFYSVGIGQISSEVPQNLSASRPQDRQFILSSKKLLLSDSGFYLCAWRELSGWGTEAFFGQGTRLTVV.

The chain couples TRBV28 to TRBJ2-7; 9 bases align to TRBD2. This CDR3 contains 13 residues. Per the germline V gene, CDR1 is MDHEN and CDR2 is SYDVKM. V lost 9 bases and J lost 4; bases outside the gene matches: 7. CDR3 nucleotide sequence: TGTGCCAGAATAGCGGGGGACGATTACGAGCAGTACTTC. This translates into CARIAGDDYEQYF.

This clonotype was recorded many times. The rearrangement links TRBV9 to TRBJ2-3; D not certain. CDR3 length equals 15 residues. The V and J ends lost 0 bases and 4 bases respectively, with 12 bases between them. Germline V gives CDR1 SGDLS, CDR2 YYNGEE. In DNA, the CDR3 is TGTGCCAGCAGCGTAGCGGACGGCTGGCCAGATACGCAGTATTTT. It translates to CASSVADGWPDTQYF.

The J gene is TRBJ1-5, the V gene TRBV12-3 or TRBV12-4; a possible D gene is TRBD1 (6 bases). The germline V and J ends were trimmed by 7 bases and 10 bases, with 17 bases remaining between them. This CDR3 region has 13 residues. CDR3 residues: CASKQGVNDPQHF. CDR3 DNA sequence: TGTGCCAGCAAACAGGGCGTCAATGATCCCCAGCATTTT.